This entry is about one T cell receptor (beta chain). What it binds is not known. Donors came from a validation cohort of about 110 subjects, distinct from the first 666-subject cohort. This sample is drawn from a study of cytomegalovirus exposure and HLA in healthy donors. The study, taken as a whole, reports: Researchers catalogued over 150 TCR beta chains as cytomegalovirus-associated.

Germline CDR1 and CDR2: SGHTA and FQGNSA. V dropped 5 bases and J dropped 3 bases, with 8 bases sitting between them. The CDR3 loop spans 12 amino acids. Data came from immunoSEQ multiplex PCR; TCRdb stores just in-frame clones and leaves some out. This table holds 200,000 to 250,000 clones, roughly 83% found once. The origin of this receptor is a young woman in good health and CMV-seronegative. The chain links TRBV7-2 to TRBJ2-7, with D tentatively TRBD2 (6 bases). Sequenced: PBMCs. CDR3 sequence reads: CASSLSGYEQYF. Written as DNA, the CDR3 is TGTGCCAGCAGCCTTAGCGGCTACGAGCAGTACTTC.